Following are 5 T cell receptor beta chains from one sample sequenced in a study of T cells in Graves' hyperthyroidism and ophthalmopathy. Amplification targeted TCR beta CDR3 regions from RNA transcripts. In the first-round RT-PCR of the TCR CDR3, the HTBI primer set was used. Each CDR3 protein is one row after TCRdb ran MiXCR on the multiplex PCR reads. The sample holds 350,000 or so distinct CDR3 sequences, about a sixth seen once. Sequenced: blood. The receptors originated from a woman in her 30s with Graves' hyperthyroidism that later progressed to Graves' ophthalmopathy.

This clonotype was detected many times. This chain links TRBV5-1 with TRBJ2-7, with D possibly TRBD1 on 6 matching bases. V gave up 4 bases and J gave up 0 bases, with 11 bases separating them. The CDR3 totals 14 residues. Per germline, CDR1 SGHRS and CDR2 YFSETQ. CDR3 region: CASSRGSLSYEQYF. DNA of the CDR3: TGCGCCAGCAGCAGGGGGTCGCTCTCCTACGAGCAGTACTTC.

This clonotype has only one observation. It may be a read error: a sequence one base away is much more abundant. The chain couples TRBV19 to TRBJ1-2, with D possibly TRBD1 on 6 matching bases. CDR3 length: 15 amino acids. Germline V gives CDR1 LNHDA, CDR2 SQIVND (reference sequence). CDR3 amino acids: CPSTNFDRPNYGYTF. The CDR3 coding sequence is TGTCCCAGTACCAACTTCGACAGGCCTAACTATGGCTACACCTTC.

The chain links TRBV19 to TRBJ2-1, with TRBD2 matching 8 bases. This CDR3 has 16 amino acids. Trimming cost V 5 bases and J 3 bases; bases outside gene matches: 9. Germline CDR1 LNHDA, CDR2 SQIVND (reference sequence). In DNA, the CDR3 is TGTGCCAGTAGTGGGGCCAGCGGGGGTATCTACAATGAGCAGTTCTTC. As protein: CASSGASGGIYNEQFF.

This clonotype has at least ten counts. The V gene is TRBV11-2, the J gene TRBJ1-3; possible D gene TRBD1, 6 bases. V lost 8 bases and J lost 1, with 12 bases in between. This CDR3 is 14 amino acids long. In germline, CDR1 is SGHAT, CDR2 FQNNGV. CDR3 nucleotides: TGTGCCAGCGCGGCAGGGGCATCTGGAAACACCATATATTTT. This gives the protein CASAAGASGNTIYF.

This clonotype came up many times. This chain uses TRBV12-3 or TRBV12-4 with TRBJ2-1; D is possibly TRBD1 or TRBD2 (5 bases each). This CDR3 comprises 13 residues. The germline V and J ends were trimmed by 3 bases and 5 bases, with 8 bases remaining between them. The CDR3 bases are TGTGCCAGCAGTTTTGGGGGTGACAATGAGCAGTTCTTC. The encoded protein is CASSFGGDNEQFF.